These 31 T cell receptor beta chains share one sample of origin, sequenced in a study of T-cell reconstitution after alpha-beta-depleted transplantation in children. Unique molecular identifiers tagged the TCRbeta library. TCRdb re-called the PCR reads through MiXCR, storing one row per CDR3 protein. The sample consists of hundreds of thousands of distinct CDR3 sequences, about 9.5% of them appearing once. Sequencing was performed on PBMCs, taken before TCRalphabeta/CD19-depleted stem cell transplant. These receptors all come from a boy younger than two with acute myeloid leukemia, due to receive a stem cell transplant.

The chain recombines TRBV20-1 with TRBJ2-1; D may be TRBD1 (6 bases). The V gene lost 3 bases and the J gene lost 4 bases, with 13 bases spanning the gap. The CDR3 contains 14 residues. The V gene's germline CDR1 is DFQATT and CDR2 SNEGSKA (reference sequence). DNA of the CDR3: TGCAGTGCTAGGTCCGCAGGGGTATACAATGAGCAGTTCTTC. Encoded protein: CSARSAGVYNEQFF.

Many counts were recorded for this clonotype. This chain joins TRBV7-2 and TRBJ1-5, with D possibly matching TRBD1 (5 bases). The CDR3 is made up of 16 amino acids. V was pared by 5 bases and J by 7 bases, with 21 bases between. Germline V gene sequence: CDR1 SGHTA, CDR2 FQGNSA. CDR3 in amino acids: CASSPIHRDQKQPQHF. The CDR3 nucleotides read TGTGCCAGCAGCCCGATACACCGGGACCAAAAACAGCCCCAGCATTTT.

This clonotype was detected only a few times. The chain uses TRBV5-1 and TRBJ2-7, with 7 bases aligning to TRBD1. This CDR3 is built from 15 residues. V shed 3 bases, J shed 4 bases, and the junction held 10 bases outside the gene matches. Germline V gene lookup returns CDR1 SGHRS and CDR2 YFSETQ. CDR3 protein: CASSWEQGPRYEQYF. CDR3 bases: TGCGCCAGCAGCTGGGAACAGGGGCCCCGGTACGAGCAGTACTTC.

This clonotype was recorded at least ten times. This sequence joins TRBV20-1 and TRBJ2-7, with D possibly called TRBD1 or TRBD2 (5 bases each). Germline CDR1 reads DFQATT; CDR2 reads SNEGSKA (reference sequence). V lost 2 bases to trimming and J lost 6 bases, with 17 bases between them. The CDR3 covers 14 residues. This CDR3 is CSARSGPLGVEQYF. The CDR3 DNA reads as TGCAGTGCTAGATCGGGACCGTTGGGGGTCGAGCAGTACTTC.

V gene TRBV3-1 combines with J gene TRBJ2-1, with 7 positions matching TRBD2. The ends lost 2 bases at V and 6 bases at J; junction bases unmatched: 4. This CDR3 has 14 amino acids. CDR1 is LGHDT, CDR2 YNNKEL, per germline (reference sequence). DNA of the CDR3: TGTGCCAGCAGCCAAAATACGGGAGGCAATGAGCAGTTCTTC. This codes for CASSQNTGGNEQFF.

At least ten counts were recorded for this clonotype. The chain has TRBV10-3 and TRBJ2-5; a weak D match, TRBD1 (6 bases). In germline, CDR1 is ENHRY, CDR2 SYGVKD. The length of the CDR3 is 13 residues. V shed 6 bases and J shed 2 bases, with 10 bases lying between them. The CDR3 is CAIRGHIQETQYF. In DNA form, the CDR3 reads TGTGCCATCAGGGGACACATTCAAGAGACCCAGTACTTC.

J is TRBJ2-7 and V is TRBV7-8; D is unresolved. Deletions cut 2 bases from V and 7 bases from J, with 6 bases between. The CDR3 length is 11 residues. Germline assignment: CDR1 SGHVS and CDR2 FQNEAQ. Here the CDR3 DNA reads TGTGCCAGCAGCTTAATGAGGGAGCAGTACTTC. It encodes CASSLMREQYF.

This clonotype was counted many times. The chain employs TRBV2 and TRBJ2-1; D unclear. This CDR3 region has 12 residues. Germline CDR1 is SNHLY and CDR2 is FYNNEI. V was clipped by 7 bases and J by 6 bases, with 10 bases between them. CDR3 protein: CASIGTTNEQFF. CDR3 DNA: TGTGCCAGCATAGGAACTACCAATGAGCAGTTCTTC.

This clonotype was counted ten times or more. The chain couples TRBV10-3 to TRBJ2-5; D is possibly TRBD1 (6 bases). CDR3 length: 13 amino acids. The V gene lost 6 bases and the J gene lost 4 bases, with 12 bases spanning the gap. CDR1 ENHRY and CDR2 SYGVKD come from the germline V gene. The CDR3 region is CAISQGTGETQYF. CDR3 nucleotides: TGTGCCATCAGCCAGGGGACGGGAGAGACCCAGTACTTC.

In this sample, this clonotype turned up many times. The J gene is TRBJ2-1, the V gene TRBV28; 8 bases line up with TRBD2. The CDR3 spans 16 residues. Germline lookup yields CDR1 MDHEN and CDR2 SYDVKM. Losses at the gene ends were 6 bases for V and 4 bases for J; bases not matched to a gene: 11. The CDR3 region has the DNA TGTGCCAGCAGGGACCCGAGCGGGGGCCTTTACAATGAGCAGTTCTTC. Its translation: CASRDPSGGLYNEQFF.

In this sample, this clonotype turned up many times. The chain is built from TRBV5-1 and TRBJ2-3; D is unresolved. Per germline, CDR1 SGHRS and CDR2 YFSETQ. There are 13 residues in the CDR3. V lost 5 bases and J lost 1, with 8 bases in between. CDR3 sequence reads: CASSSDGTDTQYF. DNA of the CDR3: TGCGCCAGCAGTTCCGATGGCACAGATACGCAGTATTTT.

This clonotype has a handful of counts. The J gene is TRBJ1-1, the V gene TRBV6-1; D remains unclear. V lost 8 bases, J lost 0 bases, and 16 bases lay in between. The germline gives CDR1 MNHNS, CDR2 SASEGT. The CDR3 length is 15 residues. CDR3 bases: TGTGCCAGCCCTGTCCCGGGTAGCATGAACACTGAAGCTTTCTTT. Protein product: CASPVPGSMNTEAFF.

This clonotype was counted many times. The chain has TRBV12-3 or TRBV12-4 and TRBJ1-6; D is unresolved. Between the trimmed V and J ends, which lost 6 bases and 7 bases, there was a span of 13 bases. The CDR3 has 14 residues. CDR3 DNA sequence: TGTGCCAGCAGGATTTGGGCCCGAAATTCACCCCTCCACTTT. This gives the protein CASRIWARNSPLHF.

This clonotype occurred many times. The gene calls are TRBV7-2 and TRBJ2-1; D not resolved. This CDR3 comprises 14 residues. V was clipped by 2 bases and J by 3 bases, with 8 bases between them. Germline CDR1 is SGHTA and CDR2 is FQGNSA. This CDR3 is CASSLSHGYNEQFF. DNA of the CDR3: TGTGCCAGCAGCTTAAGCCACGGCTACAATGAGCAGTTCTTC.

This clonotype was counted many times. In DNA form, the CDR3 reads TGTGCCAGCAGTTCATCCGCTAGCGGGGGGAACGAGCAGTTCTTC. Its protein is CASSSSASGGNEQFF. The chain recombines TRBV12-3 or TRBV12-4 with TRBJ2-1, with 11 bases fitting TRBD2. The CDR3 has 15 residues. The J segment lost 10 bases and the V segment lost 4 bases, leaving 9 bases of the junction unmatched.

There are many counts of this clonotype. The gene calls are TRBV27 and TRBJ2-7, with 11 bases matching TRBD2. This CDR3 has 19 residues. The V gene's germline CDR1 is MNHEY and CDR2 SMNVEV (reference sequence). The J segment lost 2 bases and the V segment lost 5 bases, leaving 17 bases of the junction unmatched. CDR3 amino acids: CASSELAGGNSGRAYEQYF. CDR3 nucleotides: TGTGCCAGCAGTGAGTTAGCAGGGGGGAATAGCGGGAGGGCCTACGAGCAGTACTTC.

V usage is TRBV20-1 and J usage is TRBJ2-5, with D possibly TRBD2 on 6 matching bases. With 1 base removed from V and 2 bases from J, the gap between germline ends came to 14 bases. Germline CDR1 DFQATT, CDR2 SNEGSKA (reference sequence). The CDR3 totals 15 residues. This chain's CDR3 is CSARVSSVLQETQYF. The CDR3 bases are TGCAGTGCTAGAGTGTCTAGCGTCCTACAAGAGACCCAGTACTTC.

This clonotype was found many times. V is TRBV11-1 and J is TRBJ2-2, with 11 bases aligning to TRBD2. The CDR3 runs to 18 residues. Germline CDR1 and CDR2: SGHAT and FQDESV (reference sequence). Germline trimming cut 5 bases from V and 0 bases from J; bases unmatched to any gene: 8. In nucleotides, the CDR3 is TGTGCCAGCAGCGCTTCTCTAGCGGGGGGTTCGAACACCGGGGAGCTGTTTTTT. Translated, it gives CASSASLAGGSNTGELFF.

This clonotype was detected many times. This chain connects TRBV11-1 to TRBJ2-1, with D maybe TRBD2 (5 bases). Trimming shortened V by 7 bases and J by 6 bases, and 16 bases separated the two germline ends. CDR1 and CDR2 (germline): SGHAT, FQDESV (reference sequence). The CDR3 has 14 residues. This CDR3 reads CASITLGLPNEQFF. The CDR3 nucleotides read TGTGCCAGCATCACACTAGGGCTTCCCAATGAGCAGTTCTTC.

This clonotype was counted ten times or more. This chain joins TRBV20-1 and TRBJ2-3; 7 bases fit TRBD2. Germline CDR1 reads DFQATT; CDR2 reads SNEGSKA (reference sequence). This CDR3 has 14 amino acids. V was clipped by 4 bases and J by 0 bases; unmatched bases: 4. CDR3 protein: CSAISGASTDTQYF. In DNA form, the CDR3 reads TGCAGTGCTATCAGCGGGGCTAGCACAGATACGCAGTATTTT.

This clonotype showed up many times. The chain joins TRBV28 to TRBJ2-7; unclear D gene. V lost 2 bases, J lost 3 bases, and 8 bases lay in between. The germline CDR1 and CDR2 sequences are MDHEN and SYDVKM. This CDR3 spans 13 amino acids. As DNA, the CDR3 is TGTGCCAGCAGTTTACTCGTGGACTACGAGCAGTACTTC. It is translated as CASSLLVDYEQYF. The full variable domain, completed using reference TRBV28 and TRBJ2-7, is DVKVTQSSRYLVKRTGEKVFLECVQDMDHENMFWYRQDPGLGLRLIYFSYDVKMKEKGDIPEGYSVSREKKERFSLILESASTNQTSMYLCASSLLVDYEQYFGPGTRLTVT.

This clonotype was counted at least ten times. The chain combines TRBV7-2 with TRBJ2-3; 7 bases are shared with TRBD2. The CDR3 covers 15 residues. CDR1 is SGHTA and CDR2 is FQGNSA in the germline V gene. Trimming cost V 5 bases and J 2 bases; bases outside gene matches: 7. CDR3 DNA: TGTGCCAGCAGCGCCAAGCGGGGCATCACAGATACGCAGTATTTT. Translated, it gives CASSAKRGITDTQYF.

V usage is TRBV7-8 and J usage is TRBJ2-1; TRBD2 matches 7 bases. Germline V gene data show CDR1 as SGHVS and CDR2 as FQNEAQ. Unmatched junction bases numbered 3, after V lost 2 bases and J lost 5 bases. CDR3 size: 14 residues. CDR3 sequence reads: CASSLTSANNEQFF. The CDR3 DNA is TGTGCCAGCAGCTTAACTAGCGCCAACAATGAGCAGTTCTTC.

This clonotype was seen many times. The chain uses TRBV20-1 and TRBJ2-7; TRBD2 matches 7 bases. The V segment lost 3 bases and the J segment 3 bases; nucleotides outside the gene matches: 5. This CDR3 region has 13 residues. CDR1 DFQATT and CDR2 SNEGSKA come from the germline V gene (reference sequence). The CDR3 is CSASLLARYEQYF. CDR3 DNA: TGCAGTGCTAGCTTACTAGCGCGCTACGAGCAGTACTTC.

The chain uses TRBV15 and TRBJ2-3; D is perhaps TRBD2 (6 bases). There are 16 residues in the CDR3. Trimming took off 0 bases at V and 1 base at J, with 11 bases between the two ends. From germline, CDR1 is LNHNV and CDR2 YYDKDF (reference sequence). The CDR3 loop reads CATSRDLGGGTDTQYF. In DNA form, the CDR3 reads TGTGCCACCAGCAGAGATCTCGGGGGTGGCACAGATACGCAGTATTTT.

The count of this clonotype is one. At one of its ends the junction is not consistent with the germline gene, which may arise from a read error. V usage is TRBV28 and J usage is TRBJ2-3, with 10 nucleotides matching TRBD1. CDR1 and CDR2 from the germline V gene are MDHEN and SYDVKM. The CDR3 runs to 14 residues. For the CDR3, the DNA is TGTGCCAGCAGTTTAGGGACAGGGGCAGATACGCATTATTTT. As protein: CASSLGTGADTHYF.

Here the CDR3 reads CASSYAGTSEMQYF. In nucleotides, the CDR3 is TGTGCCAGCAGTTACGCCGGGACTTCAGAGATGCAGTATTTT. The J gene is TRBJ2-3, the V gene TRBV28, with D perhaps TRBD2 (6 bases). This CDR3 has 14 amino acids. V gave up 4 bases and J gave up 11 bases, with 19 bases separating them. Germline values: CDR1 MDHEN, CDR2 SYDVKM.

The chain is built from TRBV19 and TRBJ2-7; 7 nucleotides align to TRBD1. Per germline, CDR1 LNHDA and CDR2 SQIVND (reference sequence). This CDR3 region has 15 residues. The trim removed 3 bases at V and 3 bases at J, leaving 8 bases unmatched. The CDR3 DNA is TGTGCCAGTAGTATCGGCAGGGGGAGAGGCTACGAGCAGTACTTC. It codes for CASSIGRGRGYEQYF. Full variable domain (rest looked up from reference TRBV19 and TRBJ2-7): DGGITQSPKYLFRKEGQNVTLSCEQNLNHDAMYWYRQDPGQGLRLIYYSQIVNDFQKGDIAEGYSVSREKKESFPLTVTSAQKNPTAFYLCASSIGRGRGYEQYFGPGTRLTVT.

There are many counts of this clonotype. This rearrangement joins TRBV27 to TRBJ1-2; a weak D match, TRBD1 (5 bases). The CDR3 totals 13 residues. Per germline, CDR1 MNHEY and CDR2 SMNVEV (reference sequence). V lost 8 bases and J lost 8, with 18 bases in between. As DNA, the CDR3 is TGTGCCAGCGACGAACAGGACATTTGGGGCTACACCTTC. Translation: CASDEQDIWGYTF.

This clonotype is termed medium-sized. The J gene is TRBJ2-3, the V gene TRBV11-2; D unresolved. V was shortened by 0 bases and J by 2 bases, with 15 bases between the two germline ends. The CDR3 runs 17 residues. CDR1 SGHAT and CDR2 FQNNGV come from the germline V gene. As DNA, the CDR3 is TGTGCCAGCAGCTTAGATCCGACTCGACTCCTCACAGATACGCAGTATTTT. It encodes CASSLDPTRLLTDTQYF.

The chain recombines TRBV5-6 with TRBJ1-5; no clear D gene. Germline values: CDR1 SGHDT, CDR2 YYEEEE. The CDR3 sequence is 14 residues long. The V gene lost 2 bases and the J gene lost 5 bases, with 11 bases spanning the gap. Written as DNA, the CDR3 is TGTGCCAGCAGCTTATCGGGGTTACATCAGCCCCAGCATTTT. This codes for CASSLSGLHQPQHF. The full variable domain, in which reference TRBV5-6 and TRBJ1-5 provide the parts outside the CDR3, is DAGVTQSPTHLIKTRGQQVTLRCSPKSGHDTVSWYQQALGQGPQFIFQYYEEEERQRGNFPDRFSGHQFPNYSSELNVNALLLGDSALYLCASSLSGLHQPQHFGDGTRLSIL.